The rows below give T cell receptor beta chains drawn from one sample of a study of response to subunit inactivated influenza vaccine. One entry per CDR3 protein results from TCRdb running MiXCR on the RT-PCR reads. In the table there are about 650,000 distinct CDR3 sequences, 15% to 19% of which are singletons. The specimen comprised PBMCs from blood, sampled 11 to 12 days after vaccination. Source of these receptors: a man aged 50-59 years who received an inactivated influenza vaccine. CDR3s include the opening cysteine and the closing phenylalanine or tryptophan. A D gene is named only where the DNA matches it firmly. Part of the rows lack a size; the others show once, few, many or a class for expanded clones.

clone size: few
V gene: TRBV4-2
J gene: TRBJ2-1
D gene: .
CDR3 DNA: TGTGCCAGCAGCCAAGATTGGCAGGGTATTGAGCAGTTCTTC
CDR3 protein: CASSQDWQGIEQFF

clone size: .
V gene: TRBV7-2
J gene: TRBJ2-1
D gene: TRBD1
CDR3 DNA: TGTGCCAGTATTAGGACAGGGAACTACAATGAGCAGTTCTTC
CDR3 protein: CASIRTGNYNEQFF

clone size: few
V gene: TRBV20-1
J gene: TRBJ2-7
D gene: .
CDR3 DNA: TGCAGTGCGACGGTGCCGGGGGACTACGAGCAGTACTTC
CDR3 protein: CSATVPGDYEQYF

clone size: few
V gene: TRBV5-1
J gene: TRBJ2-7
D gene: TRBD2
CDR3 DNA: TGCGCCAGCAGCTTGGGGAGTTGGGGACTAGCGGGATACGAGCAGTACTTC
CDR3 protein: CASSLGSWGLAGYEQYF

clone size: few
V gene: TRBV6-5
J gene: TRBJ1-6
D gene: .
CDR3 DNA: TGTGCCAGCAGTTACGCATGGGACGAAAATTCACCCCTCCACTTT
CDR3 protein: CASSYAWDENSPLHF

clone size: .
V gene: TRBV10-2
J gene: TRBJ2-1
D gene: .
CDR3 DNA: TGCGCCATACGGGACATCTCCTACAATGAGCAGTTCTTC
CDR3 protein: CAIRDISYNEQFF

clone size: .
V gene: TRBV12-3/TRBV12-4
J gene: TRBJ2-7
D gene: .
CDR3 DNA: TGTGCCAGCAGTTTAGGACACCAAGTCTCCTACGAGCAGTACTTC
CDR3 protein: CASSLGHQVSYEQYF

clone size: few
V gene: TRBV12-3/TRBV12-4
J gene: TRBJ2-3
D gene: TRBD2
CDR3 DNA: TGTGCCAGCAGTTTACTAGCGGGAACTAGCACAGATACGCAGTATTTT
CDR3 protein: CASSLLAGTSTDTQYF

clone size: .
V gene: TRBV4-1
J gene: TRBJ2-6
D gene: TRBD1
CDR3 DNA: TGCGCCAGCATCCAGGATAGACAGGGGAGCTATAAGGAGGCTGGGGCCAACGTCCTGACTTTC
CDR3 protein: CASIQDRQGSYKEAGANVLTF

clone size: .
V gene: TRBV10-3
J gene: TRBJ2-2
D gene: .
CDR3 DNA: TGTGCCATCAGTGATGGGCGGTCCGGGGAGCTGTTTTTT
CDR3 protein: CAISDGRSGELFF

clone size: .
V gene: TRBV9
J gene: TRBJ2-7
D gene: .
CDR3 DNA: TGTGCCAGCAGCAAGACAGGACACGAGCAGTACTTC
CDR3 protein: CASSKTGHEQYF

clone size: few
V gene: TRBV11-2
J gene: TRBJ2-3
D gene: TRBD2
CDR3 DNA: TGTGCCAGCAGCTTAGTCTTGCGGGGGGGCCTTGGCACAGATACGCAGTATTTT
CDR3 protein: CASSLVLRGGLGTDTQYF

clone size: few
V gene: TRBV7-2
J gene: TRBJ2-7
D gene: TRBD1
CDR3 DNA: TGTGCCAGCAGCGGCCGACAGGGACCCTACGAGCAGTACTTC
CDR3 protein: CASSGRQGPYEQYF

clone size: few
V gene: TRBV5-5
J gene: TRBJ1-2
D gene: TRBD1
CDR3 DNA: TGTGCCAGCAGCCTACTTGGACAGGTGGTGAAAGGCTACACCTTC
CDR3 protein: CASSLLGQVVKGYTF

clone size: .
V gene: TRBV4-3
J gene: TRBJ1-2
D gene: TRBD1
CDR3 DNA: TGCGCCAGCGGCAGGGGGGGTAACTATGGCTACACCTTC
CDR3 protein: CASGRGGNYGYTF

clone size: few
V gene: TRBV2
J gene: TRBJ1-1
D gene: TRBD1
CDR3 DNA: TGTGCCAGAGGGACAGGGGAATACACTGAAGCTTTCTTT
CDR3 protein: CARGTGEYTEAFF

clone size: many
V gene: TRBV9
J gene: TRBJ2-7
D gene: .
CDR3 DNA: TGTGCCAGCAGCGGTGGGGGGCAGGGGGCCTACGAGCAGTACTTC
CDR3 protein: CASSGGGQGAYEQYF

clone size: few
V gene: TRBV6-1
J gene: TRBJ2-3
D gene: TRBD2
CDR3 DNA: TGTGCCAGCAGTAGCATATCTAGCGGGGGAGATACGCAGTATTTT
CDR3 protein: CASSSISSGGDTQYF

clone size: many
V gene: TRBV7-2
J gene: TRBJ2-2
D gene: TRBD1
CDR3 DNA: TGTGCCAGCAGCCACTCAGGGGGCACCGGGGAGCTGTTTTTT
CDR3 protein: CASSHSGGTGELFF

clone size: few
V gene: TRBV20-1
J gene: TRBJ2-2
D gene: .
CDR3 DNA: TGCAGTGCTAGCAGGGTTCAGCCCGGGGAGCTGTTTTTT
CDR3 protein: CSASRVQPGELFF

clone size: few
V gene: TRBV7-7
J gene: TRBJ2-2
D gene: .
CDR3 DNA: TGTGCTAGCAGCGCGGTGGCAGGGCTGAACACCGGGGAGCTGTTTTTT
CDR3 protein: CASSAVAGLNTGELFF

clone size: many
V gene: TRBV12-3/TRBV12-4
J gene: TRBJ2-2
D gene: .
CDR3 DNA: TGTGCCAGCAGTCGGGACTCCGGGGAGCTGTTTTTT
CDR3 protein: CASSRDSGELFF

clone size: .
V gene: TRBV12-3/TRBV12-4
J gene: TRBJ1-5
D gene: .
CDR3 DNA: TGTGCCAGCAGTTTACGACCGGATCAGCCCCAGCATTTT
CDR3 protein: CASSLRPDQPQHF

clone size: .
V gene: TRBV12-3/TRBV12-4
J gene: TRBJ2-5
D gene: .
CDR3 DNA: TGTGCCAGCTCGTACAGGGCCGTCGGGGGGACCCAGTACTTC
CDR3 protein: CASSYRAVGGTQYF

clone size: few
V gene: TRBV5-1
J gene: TRBJ2-7
D gene: .
CDR3 DNA: TGCGCCAGCAGCTCCCGACTAGACAGTTCCTACGAGCAGTACTTC
CDR3 protein: CASSSRLDSSYEQYF

clone size: many
V gene: TRBV6-2/TRBV6-3
J gene: TRBJ2-6
D gene: TRBD1
CDR3 DNA: TGTGCCAGCAGTTACTCCTCGACAGGGTTCGGGGCCAACGTCCTGACTTTC
CDR3 protein: CASSYSSTGFGANVLTF

clone size: .
V gene: TRBV7-2
J gene: TRBJ2-7
D gene: TRBD1
CDR3 DNA: TGTGCCAGCAGCGACCGGGACAGGGTCGACGAGCAGTACTTC
CDR3 protein: CASSDRDRVDEQYF

clone size: .
V gene: TRBV15
J gene: TRBJ2-4
D gene: .
CDR3 DNA: TGTGCCACCAGCAGAATCTCTGAGACGTTAGCCAAAAACATTCAGTACTTC
CDR3 protein: CATSRISETLAKNIQYF

clone size: few
V gene: TRBV28
J gene: TRBJ2-7
D gene: TRBD1
CDR3 DNA: TGTGCCAGCAGTTTCCCCCGGAAAGGGGACAGCTCCTACGAGCAGTACTTC
CDR3 protein: CASSFPRKGDSSYEQYF

clone size: .
V gene: TRBV20-1
J gene: TRBJ2-1
D gene: .
CDR3 DNA: TGCAGTGCTAGGAGCCTGAGCTCCTACAATGAGCAGTTCTTC
CDR3 protein: CSARSLSSYNEQFF

clone size: .
V gene: TRBV21-1
J gene: TRBJ2-5
D gene: .
CDR3 DNA: TGTGCCAGCAGCAAAGAAACCTTCCAGTCTGAAGAGACCCAGTACTTC
CDR3 protein: CASSKETFQSEETQYF

clone size: few
V gene: TRBV5-4
J gene: TRBJ2-1
D gene: TRBD2
CDR3 DNA: TGTGCCAGCAGTCCCGGGACTAGCGGTGCCAATGAGCAGTTCTTC
CDR3 protein: CASSPGTSGANEQFF

clone size: few
V gene: TRBV30
J gene: TRBJ2-1
D gene: TRBD2
CDR3 DNA: TGTGCCTGGAGTGTATCCCGCGGGAGTCTCAATGAGCAGTTCTTC
CDR3 protein: CAWSVSRGSLNEQFF

clone size: .
V gene: TRBV30
J gene: TRBJ1-2
D gene: TRBD1
CDR3 DNA: TGTGCCTGGAGAGGACAGGCAGGTGGCTACACCTTC
CDR3 protein: CAWRGQAGGYTF

clone size: .
V gene: TRBV6-2/TRBV6-3
J gene: TRBJ1-1
D gene: .
CDR3 DNA: TGTGCCAGCAGTGAGAGGGAGTGGAACACTGAAGCTTTCTTT
CDR3 protein: CASSEREWNTEAFF

clone size: many
V gene: TRBV28
J gene: TRBJ1-4
D gene: TRBD1
CDR3 DNA: TGTGCCAGCAGTTTGACGATAGGGACAGGGAGTGAAAAACTGTTTTTT
CDR3 protein: CASSLTIGTGSEKLFF

clone size: few
V gene: TRBV15
J gene: TRBJ2-7
D gene: .
CDR3 DNA: TGTGCCACCAGCAGAGATGCGGGTTCCTACGAGCAGTACTTC
CDR3 protein: CATSRDAGSYEQYF

clone size: .
V gene: TRBV20-1
J gene: TRBJ1-2
D gene: .
CDR3 DNA: TGCAGTGCTGTAAGGGGCAACTATGGCTACACCTTC
CDR3 protein: CSAVRGNYGYTF

clone size: .
V gene: TRBV14
J gene: TRBJ1-1
D gene: .
CDR3 DNA: TGTGCCAGCAGCCAAGCGCGAAGAACGAACACTGAAGCTTTCTTT
CDR3 protein: CASSQARRTNTEAFF

clone size: .
V gene: TRBV2
J gene: TRBJ2-2
D gene: .
CDR3 DNA: TGTGCCAGCAGTGAATTCCACAGCAACACCGGGGAGCTGTTTTTT
CDR3 protein: CASSEFHSNTGELFF

clone size: .
V gene: TRBV7-9
J gene: TRBJ2-2
D gene: TRBD2
CDR3 DNA: TGTGCCAGCAGGTCGACTAGCGGGAGCACCGGGGAGCTGTTTTTT
CDR3 protein: CASRSTSGSTGELFF

clone size: few
V gene: TRBV14
J gene: TRBJ2-1
D gene: .
CDR3 DNA: TGTGCCAGCAGCCAAGTAAAAGGGATCTACAATGAGCAGTTCTTC
CDR3 protein: CASSQVKGIYNEQFF

clone size: .
V gene: TRBV12-3/TRBV12-4
J gene: TRBJ2-5
D gene: TRBD1
CDR3 DNA: TGTGCCAGTACCAAAGGGGGCTTGACCCAGTACTTC
CDR3 protein: CASTKGGLTQYF

clone size: .
V gene: TRBV4-3
J gene: TRBJ2-3
D gene: .
CDR3 DNA: TGCGCCAGCAGCCGTTCCAGGGGATTCACAGATACGCAGTATTTT
CDR3 protein: CASSRSRGFTDTQYF

clone size: few
V gene: TRBV29-1
J gene: TRBJ2-6
D gene: .
CDR3 DNA: TGCAGCGTAAAGAAGGCGGGCGGGGCCAACGTCCTGACTTTC
CDR3 protein: CSVKKAGGANVLTF

clone size: few
V gene: TRBV4-1
J gene: TRBJ2-5
D gene: .
CDR3 DNA: TGCGCCAGCAGCCCGAAAAGGACTACGTTCCAAGAGACCCAGTACTTC
CDR3 protein: CASSPKRTTFQETQYF

clone size: .
V gene: TRBV20-1
J gene: TRBJ1-2
D gene: .
CDR3 DNA: TGCAGTGAAGTACAGGGTGACTATGGCTACACCTTC
CDR3 protein: CSEVQGDYGYTF

clone size: .
V gene: TRBV24-1
J gene: TRBJ2-2
D gene: .
CDR3 DNA: TGTGCCACCAGTGATTTTTGGCCAAACACCGGGGAGCTGTTTTTT
CDR3 protein: CATSDFWPNTGELFF

clone size: few
V gene: TRBV6-2/TRBV6-3
J gene: TRBJ2-7
D gene: .
CDR3 DNA: TGTGCCAGCAGCTCCGGGGGAAGTGGGCAGTACTTC
CDR3 protein: CASSSGGSGQYF

clone size: few
V gene: TRBV5-1
J gene: TRBJ2-1
D gene: TRBD2
CDR3 DNA: TGCGCCAGCAGCTTGGATATGGGGGGGAGCTCCTACAATGAGCAGTTCTTC
CDR3 protein: CASSLDMGGSSYNEQFF

clone size: .
V gene: TRBV10-1
J gene: TRBJ2-3
D gene: TRBD1
CDR3 DNA: TGCGCCAGCAGTGTGACAGGGACCACTAGCACAGATACGCAGTATTTT
CDR3 protein: CASSVTGTTSTDTQYF

clone size: .
V gene: TRBV7-2
J gene: TRBJ2-7
D gene: .
CDR3 DNA: TGTGCCAGCAGCTTAGGTCTAGGGCGCGACGAGCAGTACTTC
CDR3 protein: CASSLGLGRDEQYF

clone size: .
V gene: TRBV11-2
J gene: TRBJ2-7
D gene: TRBD2
CDR3 DNA: TGTGCCAGCAGCCTCTGGACTAGCGGGGACCACCTCGCCTACGAGCAGTACTTC
CDR3 protein: CASSLWTSGDHLAYEQYF

clone size: many
V gene: TRBV29-1
J gene: TRBJ1-1
D gene: .
CDR3 DNA: TGCAGCGTCGCACCACAGGGTTTGAACACTGAAGCTTTCTTT
CDR3 protein: CSVAPQGLNTEAFF